A single sample is the source of the 31 T cell receptor beta chains below, sequenced in a study of cytomegalovirus exposure and HLA in healthy donors (dated by TCRdb to 2015 to 2018). Library method: the immunoSEQ multiplex PCR assay. The multiplex PCR relied on a mix of 60 forward primers for TCR Vbeta segments and 13 reverse primers for TCR Jbeta segments. Entries here come from immuneACCESS through TCRdb and include only in-frame sequences with V and J called. Some clones fail to appear in such tables; in the studies checked, an unresolved V gene covers under half of the shortfall, and the cause of the remainder is unknown. This sample gives 120,000 to 150,000 clones in total; roughly four fifths of them show up just once. Over 2.5% of the sample belongs to the ten largest clones. Sample: PBMCs. The receptor set was obtained from a man between 40 and 49 years old in good health and CMV-seropositive.

On this clone: A read error may produce the germline difference seen at one junction end. V usage is TRBV27 and J usage is TRBJ2-6; TRBD1 is a possible D gene (5 bases). CDR3 length equals 13 residues. CDR1 MNHEY and CDR2 SMNVEV come from the germline V gene (reference sequence). The CDR3 loop reads CASSSNGANVLTF. The CDR3 coding sequence is TGTGCCAGCAGCTCCAATGGGGCCAACGTCCTGACTTTT.

The J gene is TRBJ2-7, the V gene TRBV5-6; D is perhaps TRBD2 (5 bases). Between the trimmed V and J ends, which lost 9 bases and 5 bases, there was a span of 21 bases. The CDR3 sequence is 14 residues long. Germline-derived CDR1 and CDR2 are SGHDT and YYEEEE. The CDR3 loop reads CATQNGPLANEQYF. CDR3 bases: TGTGCCACCCAAAACGGCCCCCTAGCAAACGAGCAGTACTTC.

The gene calls are TRBV7-6 and TRBJ2-2, with 12 bases lining up with TRBD2. Germline V gene lookup returns CDR1 SGHVS and CDR2 FNYEAQ. Trimming at V came to 1 base and at J to 8 bases, leaving 5 bases not matched to a gene. The CDR3 loop spans 16 amino acids. The CDR3 protein is CASSLGTSGTRGELFF. Here the CDR3 DNA reads TGTGCCAGCAGCTTAGGGACTAGCGGGACCAGGGGGGAGCTGTTTTTT.

To note about this clone: A junction end diverges from the germline sequence, so it may reflect a read error. V gene TRBV7-9 combines with J gene TRBJ1-5; a weak D match, TRBD1 (6 bases). Per germline, CDR1 SEHNR and CDR2 FQNEAQ (reference sequence). The CDR3 loop spans 15 amino acids. The CDR3: CSSSLAGDSGQPQHF. The CDR3 region has the DNA TGTTCCAGCAGCTTAGCAGGGGATAGCGGCCAGCCCCAGCATTTT.

The rearrangement uses TRBV6-4 and TRBJ2-2; 7 bases fit TRBD1. This CDR3 has 16 residues. V lost 2 bases to trimming and J lost 0 bases; unmatched junction nucleotides: 3. Germline V CDR1 and CDR2: MRHNA, SNTAGT. In nucleotides, the CDR3 is TGTGCCAGCAGTGACATAGGGACAGCGAACACCGGGGAGCTGTTTTTT. Residues: CASSDIGTANTGELFF.

This clone has more than one count but fewer than ten. The rearrangement joins TRBV27 to TRBJ2-7; maybe TRBD1 (5 bases). The V gene lost 2 bases and the J gene lost 6 bases, with 17 bases spanning the gap. The V gene's germline CDR1 is MNHEY and CDR2 SMNVEV (reference sequence). CDR3 length equals 15 residues. The CDR3 loop is CASSLTSTGGAEQYF. The CDR3 region has the DNA TGTGCCAGCAGTTTAACTTCCACAGGCGGCGCCGAGCAGTACTTC.

This clone was counted a few times. This chain connects TRBV30 to TRBJ1-5; D not resolved. CDR1 is GTSNPN and CDR2 is SVGIG in the germline V gene (reference sequence). Trimming pared 2 bases from V and 0 bases from J, leaving 5 bases between. The CDR3 extends over 13 amino acids. The CDR3 DNA is TGTGCCTGGAGTTTAGATAGCAATCAGCCCCAGCATTTT. As protein: CAWSLDSNQPQHF.

This clone was counted only a few times. This sample includes further DNA sequences coding for the same CDR3. The chain has TRBV18 and TRBJ1-4, with 7 nucleotides matching TRBD1. Germline CDR1 is KGHSH and CDR2 is LQKENI. The CDR3 runs 13 residues. V was pared by 3 bases and J by 5 bases, with 0 bases of the junction left unmatched. DNA of the CDR3: TGTGCCAGCTCACCGGGACAGAATGAAAAACTGTTTTTT. Translation gives CASSPGQNEKLFF.

The V and J genes are TRBV15 and TRBJ2-7; D may be TRBD2 (6 bases). V was shortened by 5 bases and J by 4 bases, with 18 bases between the two germline ends. The CDR3 spans 15 residues. Germline CDR1 reads LNHNV; CDR2 reads YYDKDF (reference sequence). The CDR3 nucleotides are TGTGCCACCAGCCCACCACCGGGGGACTCGTACGAGCAGTACTTC. Protein: CATSPPPGDSYEQYF.

This rearrangement joins TRBV2 to TRBJ2-1; 8 nucleotides match TRBD2. After removal of 7 bases from V and 4 bases from J, the junction contained 6 bases not matched to a gene. CDR1 SNHLY and CDR2 FYNNEI come from the germline V gene. The CDR3 totals 14 residues. The CDR3 protein is CASTERGLYNEQFF. Here the CDR3 DNA reads TGTGCCAGCACCGAGCGGGGGTTATACAATGAGCAGTTCTTC.

The sample holds a few counts of this clone. The CDR3 reads CASSFPGGEYTGELFF. CDR3 bases: TGCGCCAGCAGCTTTCCTGGGGGCGAGTACACCGGGGAGCTGTTTTTT. The chain joins TRBV5-1 to TRBJ2-2; perhaps TRBD1 as D (6 bases). CDR3 length equals 16 residues. Germline V lookup: CDR1 SGHRS, CDR2 YFSETQ. The V and J ends lost 2 bases and 3 bases respectively, with 14 bases between them. Full variable domain (remainder filled in from reference TRBV5-1 and TRBJ2-2): KAGVTQTPRYLIKTRGQQVTLSCSPISGHRSVSWYQQTPGQGLQFLFEYFSETQRNKGNFPGRFSGRQFSNSRSEMNVSTLELGDSALYLCASSFPGGEYTGELFFGEGSRLTVL.

This clone turned up a few times. The chain links TRBV9 to TRBJ1-5; TRBD1 aligns across 8 bases. In germline, CDR1 is SGDLS, CDR2 YYNGEE. This CDR3 spans 14 amino acids. The J segment lost 3 bases and the V segment lost 3 bases, leaving 2 bases of the junction unmatched. As DNA, the CDR3 is TGTGCCAGCAGCGGGACAGGGAACAATCAGCCCCAGCATTTT. Protein product: CASSGTGNNQPQHF.

The chain links TRBV30 to TRBJ1-2; a weak D match, TRBD1 (5 bases). CDR1 and CDR2 from the germline V gene are GTSNPN and SVGIG (reference sequence). The CDR3 covers 12 residues. V lost 5 bases to trimming and J lost 7 bases, with 14 bases between them. CDR3 DNA: TGTGCCTGGGAAGGTGGGGCAGGTGGCTACACCTTC. Its protein product is CAWEGGAGGYTF.

The table lists this clone with a few counts. J is TRBJ1-5 and V is TRBV6-1; weak D call: TRBD1 (5 bases). This CDR3 comprises 12 residues. Germline V lookup: CDR1 MNHNS, CDR2 SASEGT. V was cut by 6 bases and J by 4 bases, with 7 bases left in between. Here the CDR3 reads CASRDNNQPQHF. The CDR3 nucleotides are TGTGCCAGCAGGGACAATAATCAGCCCCAGCATTTT.

The DNA for the CDR3 is TGTGCCAGTAGCCGGGGGGCCTACGAGCAGTACTTC. This translates into CASSRGAYEQYF. The chain carries TRBV19 and TRBJ2-7; 7 nucleotides agree with TRBD2. V lost 6 bases to trimming and J lost 2 bases; unmatched junction nucleotides: 1. Germline-derived CDR1 and CDR2 are LNHDA and SQIVND (reference sequence). The CDR3 spans 12 residues.

The rearrangement joins TRBV4-2 to TRBJ2-1, with 12 nucleotides matching TRBD2. J was trimmed by 6 bases and V by 1 base; bases with no gene match: 7. CDR3 length: 17 residues. Germline CDR1 is LGHNA and CDR2 is YNFKEQ. The CDR3 coding sequence is TGTGCCAGCAGCCAAGGCAGGGGGACTAGCGGGTCCAATGAGCAGTTCTTC. Encoded protein: CASSQGRGTSGSNEQFF.

The chain has TRBV7-9 and TRBJ2-5; 8 bases agree with TRBD2. The CDR3 runs 17 residues. The V gene end was trimmed by 1 base and the J gene end by 2 bases; junction bases not matched to a gene: 9. The germline V gene encodes CDR1 SEHNR and CDR2 FQNEAQ (reference sequence). This CDR3 is CASSLGLAGRLQETQYF. The CDR3, as DNA: TGTGCCAGCAGCTTAGGATTAGCGGGGAGGTTGCAAGAGACCCAGTACTTC.

The chain employs TRBV7-9 and TRBJ1-2, with D hard to call. CDR3 size: 13 residues. Trimming left V 5 bases short and J 7 bases short, with 14 bases between. From germline, CDR1 is SEHNR and CDR2 FQNEAQ (reference sequence). In DNA, the CDR3 is TGTGCCAGCAGCGGCGGGGTGAATGTTGGCTACACCTTC. It yields the protein CASSGGVNVGYTF.

The V and J genes are TRBV7-3 and TRBJ2-5; possible D gene TRBD1, 5 bases. The CDR3 is 13 amino acids. V lost 2 bases and J 5 bases, leaving 9 bases between the germline ends. The V gene's germline CDR1 is SGHTA and CDR2 FQGTGA. This CDR3 reads CASSLSRVETQYF. CDR3 coding DNA: TGTGCCAGCAGCTTATCCAGGGTCGAGACCCAGTACTTC.

This clone has a single count. This rearrangement joins TRBV7-2 to TRBJ2-3, with TRBD2 identical over 7 bases. The CDR3 contains 15 residues. The V gene end was trimmed by 3 bases and the J gene end by 6 bases; junction bases not matched to a gene: 9. Germline CDR1 is SGHTA and CDR2 is FQGNSA. CDR3 sequence (DNA): TGTGCCAGCAGCTTCATAAGGGGACTATCTGATACGCAGTATTTT. This encodes CASSFIRGLSDTQYF. Combining the CDR3 with reference TRBV7-2 and TRBJ2-3 gives the whole variable domain GAGVSQSPSNKVTEKGKDVELRCDPISGHTALYWYRQSLGQGLEFLIYFQGNSAPDKSGLPSDRFSAERTGGSVSTLTIQRTQQEDSAVYLCASSFIRGLSDTQYFGPGTRLTVL.

The V gene is TRBV6-5, the J gene TRBJ1-2, with TRBD1 as a possible D gene (6 bases). CDR1 and CDR2 (germline): MNHEY, SVGAGI. This CDR3 is 15 amino acids long. The V end was cut by 0 bases, the J end by 5 bases, with 13 bases between. DNA of the CDR3: TGTGCCAGCAGTTACTCGTTGACAGGCCCTTATGGCTACACCTTC. It specifies CASSYSLTGPYGYTF.

The V and J genes are TRBV19 and TRBJ1-1, with D maybe TRBD1 (6 bases). Trimming left V 7 bases short and J 0 bases short, with 12 bases between. The germline gives CDR1 LNHDA, CDR2 SQIVND (reference sequence). This CDR3 is 14 amino acids long. The CDR3 DNA reads TGTGCCAGTATTCGTGGGACATTGAACACTGAAGCTTTCTTT. Translated, it gives CASIRGTLNTEAFF.

As to this clone: Compared with germline, one end of the junction differs, possibly owing to a read error. The V and J genes are TRBV7-9 and TRBJ1-4; D is possibly TRBD1 (6 bases). CDR3 length: 14 amino acids. The germline gives CDR1 SEHNR, CDR2 FQNEAQ (reference sequence). The CDR3 spells CSSSSDRFYEKLFF. The CDR3 DNA follows: TGTTCCAGCAGCTCAGACAGGTTCTATGAAAAACTGTTTTTT.

CDR3 DNA: TGTGCCAGCAGTTTAAGGGGGTTCCCCTATGGCTACACCTTC. Residues: CASSLRGFPYGYTF. The chain combines TRBV27 with TRBJ1-2; tentative D call: TRBD1 (6 bases). Germline V gene sequence: CDR1 MNHEY, CDR2 SMNVEV (reference sequence). The CDR3 covers 14 residues. The V and J ends lost 2 bases and 4 bases respectively, with 11 bases between them.

The chain links TRBV6-1 to TRBJ1-5; D call uncertain. V dropped 6 bases and J dropped 0 bases, with 12 bases sitting between them. The germline V gene encodes CDR1 MNHNS and CDR2 SASEGT. The CDR3 loop spans 15 amino acids. The CDR3 sequence: CASSSSLSSNQPQHF. The CDR3 DNA is TGTGCCAGCAGCTCTTCTCTATCTAGCAATCAGCCCCAGCATTTT.

The chain carries TRBV5-1 and TRBJ1-4; 11 nucleotides line up with TRBD1. With 0 bases clipped from V and 10 bases from J, the junction kept 5 bases outside the gene matches. The length of the CDR3 is 15 residues. CDR1 and CDR2 (germline): SGHRS, YFSETQ. This CDR3 reads CASSLGSGQGVKLFF. As DNA, the CDR3 is TGCGCCAGCAGCTTGGGTTCGGGACAGGGGGTAAAACTGTTTTTT.

The V gene is TRBV7-2, the J gene TRBJ1-1, with D unresolved. Per the germline V gene, CDR1 is SGHTA and CDR2 is FQGNSA. CDR3 size: 14 residues. V shed 5 bases and J shed 4 bases, with 14 bases lying between them. Here the CDR3 reads CASSPHGSGTEAFF. The CDR3 DNA is TGTGCCAGCAGCCCACACGGTTCGGGCACTGAAGCTTTCTTT.

The chain is built from TRBV4-1 and TRBJ2-1; 10 bases line up with TRBD2. Germline trimming cut 1 base from V and 2 bases from J; bases unmatched to any gene: 2. Germline values: CDR1 MGHRA, CDR2 YSYEKL. CDR3 length equals 16 residues. CDR3: CASSQGLAGTYNEQFF. DNA for the CDR3: TGCGCCAGCAGCCAAGGACTAGCGGGTACCTACAATGAGCAGTTCTTC.

The rearrangement links TRBV29-1 to TRBJ1-1; 7 nucleotides match TRBD1. Per germline, CDR1 SQVTM and CDR2 ANQGSEA. The CDR3 is 13 amino acids. With 7 bases clipped from V and 1 base from J, the junction kept 6 bases outside the gene matches. CDR3 coding DNA: TGCAGCGCTACGACAGGGACGAACACTGAAGCTTTCTTT. Translation: CSATTGTNTEAFF.

This sequence joins TRBV2 and TRBJ2-7; 10 bases are a match to TRBD2. The V segment lost 8 bases and the J segment 3 bases; nucleotides outside the gene matches: 10. This CDR3 has 15 amino acids. CDR1 and CDR2 from the germline V gene are SNHLY and FYNNEI. In DNA form, the CDR3 reads TGTGCCAGCCAGACCGGGACTAGCGAGTTCTACGAGCAGTACTTC. This codes for CASQTGTSEFYEQYF.

The chain employs TRBV9 and TRBJ1-2; 7 bases match TRBD1. From germline, CDR1 is SGDLS and CDR2 YYNGEE. This CDR3 is built from 13 residues. After removal of 3 bases from V and 4 bases from J, the junction contained 3 bases not matched to a gene. The CDR3 DNA sequence: TGTGCCAGCAGCGCAACAGGGGCCTATGGCTACACCTTC. This translates into CASSATGAYGYTF.